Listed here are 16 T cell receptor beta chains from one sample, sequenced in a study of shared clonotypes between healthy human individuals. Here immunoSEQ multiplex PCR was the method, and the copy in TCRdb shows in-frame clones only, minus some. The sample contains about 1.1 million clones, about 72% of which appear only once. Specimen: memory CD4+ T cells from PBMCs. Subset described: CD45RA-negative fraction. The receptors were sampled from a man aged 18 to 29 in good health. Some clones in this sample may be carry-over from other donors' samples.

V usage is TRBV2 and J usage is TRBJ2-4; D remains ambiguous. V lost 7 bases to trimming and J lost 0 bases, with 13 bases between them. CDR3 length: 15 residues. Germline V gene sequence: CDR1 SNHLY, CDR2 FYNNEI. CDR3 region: CASTAGGLAKNIQYF. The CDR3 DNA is TGTGCCAGCACTGCTGGCGGCCTAGCCAAAAACATTCAGTACTTC.

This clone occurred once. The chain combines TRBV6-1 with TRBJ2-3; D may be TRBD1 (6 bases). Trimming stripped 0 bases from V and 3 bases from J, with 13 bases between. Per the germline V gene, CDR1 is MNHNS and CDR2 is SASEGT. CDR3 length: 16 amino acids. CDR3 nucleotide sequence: TGTGCCAGCAGTGAAGCAAGGGGGTTGCGGACAGATACGCAGTATTTT. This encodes CASSEARGLRTDTQYF.

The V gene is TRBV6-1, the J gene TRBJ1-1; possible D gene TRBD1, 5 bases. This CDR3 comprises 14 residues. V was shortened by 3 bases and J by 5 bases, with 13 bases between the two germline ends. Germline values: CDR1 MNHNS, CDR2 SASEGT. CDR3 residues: CASSDGGGRTEAFF. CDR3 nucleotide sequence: TGTGCCAGCAGTGACGGTGGGGGGAGGACTGAAGCTTTCTTT.

The CDR3 reads CASSSRDTGWHF. The CDR3 region has the DNA TGTGCCAGCAGTTCCAGGGACACCGGATGGCATTTT. The genes are TRBV28 and TRBJ1-5, with a tentative D call TRBD1 (6 bases). V gave up 4 bases and J gave up 15 bases, with 16 bases separating them. There are 12 residues in the CDR3. CDR1 is MDHEN, CDR2 SYDVKM, per germline.

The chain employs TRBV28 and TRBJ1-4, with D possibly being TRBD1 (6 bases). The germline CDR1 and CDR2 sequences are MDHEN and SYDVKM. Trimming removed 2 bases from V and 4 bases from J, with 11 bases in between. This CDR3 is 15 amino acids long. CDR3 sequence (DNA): TGTGCCAGCAGTTTACCAACAGGGTATAATGAAAAACTGTTTTTT. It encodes CASSLPTGYNEKLFF.

The CDR3 DNA reads as TGCGCCAGCAGCCCTCTGTCCCGACTCCGCTACGAGCAGTACTTC. As protein: CASSPLSRLRYEQYF. This chain connects TRBV5-1 to TRBJ2-7; the D is unclear. Per the germline V gene, CDR1 is SGHRS and CDR2 is YFSETQ. V was pared by 4 bases and J by 3 bases, with 17 bases between. The CDR3 sequence is 15 residues long. The full variable domain, completed using reference TRBV5-1 and TRBJ2-7, is KAGVTQTPRYLIKTRGQQVTLSCSPISGHRSVSWYQQTPGQGLQFLFEYFSETQRNKGNFPGRFSGRQFSNSRSEMNVSTLELGDSALYLCASSPLSRLRYEQYFGPGTRLTVT.

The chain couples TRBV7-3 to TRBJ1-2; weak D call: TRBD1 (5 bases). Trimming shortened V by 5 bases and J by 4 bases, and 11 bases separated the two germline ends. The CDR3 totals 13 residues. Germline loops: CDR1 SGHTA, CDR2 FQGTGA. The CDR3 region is CASSPSGSYGYTF. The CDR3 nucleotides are TGTGCCAGCAGCCCATCAGGGAGCTATGGCTACACCTTC.

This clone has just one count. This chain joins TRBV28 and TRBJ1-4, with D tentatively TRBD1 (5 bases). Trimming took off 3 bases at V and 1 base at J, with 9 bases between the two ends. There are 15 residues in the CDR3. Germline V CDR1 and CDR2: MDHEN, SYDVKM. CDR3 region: CASSFAGGTNEKLFF. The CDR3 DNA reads TGTGCCAGCAGTTTCGCCGGGGGAACTAATGAAAAACTGTTTTTT.

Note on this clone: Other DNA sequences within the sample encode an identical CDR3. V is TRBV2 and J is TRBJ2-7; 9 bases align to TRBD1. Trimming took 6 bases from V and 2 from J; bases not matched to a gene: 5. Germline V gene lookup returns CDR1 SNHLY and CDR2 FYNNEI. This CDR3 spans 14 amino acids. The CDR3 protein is CASSENRGPYEQYF. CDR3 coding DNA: TGTGCCAGCAGCGAGAACAGGGGGCCCTACGAGCAGTACTTC.

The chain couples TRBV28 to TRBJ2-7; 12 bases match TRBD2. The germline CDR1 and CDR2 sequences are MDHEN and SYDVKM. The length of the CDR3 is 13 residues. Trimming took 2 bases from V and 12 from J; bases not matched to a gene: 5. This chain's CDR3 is CASSLGLAGSRYF. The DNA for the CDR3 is TGTGCCAGCAGTTTAGGACTAGCGGGATCTCGGTACTTC.

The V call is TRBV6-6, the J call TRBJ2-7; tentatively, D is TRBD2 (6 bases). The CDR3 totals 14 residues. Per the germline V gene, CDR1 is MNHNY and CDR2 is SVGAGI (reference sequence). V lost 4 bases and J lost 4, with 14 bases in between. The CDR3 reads CASSLEGRLYEQYF. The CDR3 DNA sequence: TGTGCCAGCAGTTTGGAAGGGAGGCTATACGAGCAGTACTTC.

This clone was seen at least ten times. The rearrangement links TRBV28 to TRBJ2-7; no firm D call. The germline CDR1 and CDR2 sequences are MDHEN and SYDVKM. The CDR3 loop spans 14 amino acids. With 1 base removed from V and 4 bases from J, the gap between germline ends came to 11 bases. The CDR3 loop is CASSLSARRYEQYF. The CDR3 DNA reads TGTGCCAGCAGTTTATCCGCCAGAAGGTACGAGCAGTACTTC.

CDR3 sequence reads: CASSDPREGGDTQYF. Here the CDR3 DNA reads TGTGCCAGCAGTGACCCCCGGGAGGGAGGGGATACGCAGTATTTT. The chain is built from TRBV25-1 and TRBJ2-3; TRBD2 aligns across 8 bases. The germline gives CDR1 MGHDK, CDR2 SYGVNS. The CDR3 is 15 amino acids. Unmatched junction bases numbered 8, after V lost 3 bases and J lost 6 bases.

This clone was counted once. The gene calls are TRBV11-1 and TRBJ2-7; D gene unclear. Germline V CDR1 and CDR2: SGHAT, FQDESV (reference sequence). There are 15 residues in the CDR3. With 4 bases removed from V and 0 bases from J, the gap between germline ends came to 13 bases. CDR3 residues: CASSSRVWGSYEQYF. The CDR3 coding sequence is TGTGCCAGCAGCTCTCGGGTTTGGGGCTCCTACGAGCAGTACTTC.

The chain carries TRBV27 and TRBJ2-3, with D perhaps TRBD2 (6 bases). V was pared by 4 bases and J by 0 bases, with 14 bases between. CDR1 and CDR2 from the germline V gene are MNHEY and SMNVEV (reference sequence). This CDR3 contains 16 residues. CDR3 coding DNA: TGTGCCAGCAGTTCCTATAGGGGAGGTAGCACAGATACGCAGTATTTT. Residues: CASSSYRGGSTDTQYF.

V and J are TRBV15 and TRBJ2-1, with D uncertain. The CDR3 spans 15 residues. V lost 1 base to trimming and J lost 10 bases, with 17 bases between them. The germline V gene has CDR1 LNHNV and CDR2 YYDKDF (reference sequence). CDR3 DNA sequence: TGTGCCACCAGCAGAGCGGGCTACACACTTGGAGAGCAGTTCTTC. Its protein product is CATSRAGYTLGEQFF. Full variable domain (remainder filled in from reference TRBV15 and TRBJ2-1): DAMVIQNPRYQVTQFGKPVTLSCSQTLNHNVMYWYQQKSSQAPKLLFHYYDKDFNNEADTPDNFQSRRPNTSFCFLDIRSPGLGDTAMYLCATSRAGYTLGEQFFGPGTRLTVL.